The rows below give T cell receptor beta chains drawn from one sample of a study of blood T cell repertoires in COVID-19. Clones were read by immunoSEQ multiplex PCR, and TCRdb kept only the in-frame ones, dropping some. Of about 190,000 clones listed, 84% were seen once; the top ten hold about 3.5%. The source material was PBMCs or T cells enriched from blood (not recorded which). The source of these receptors is a woman in her 30s who had recovered from COVID-19. CDR3s include the opening cysteine and the closing phenylalanine or tryptophan. A D gene is named only where the DNA matches it firmly. Only part of the rows carry a size: once, few, many, or a class if the clone is expanded.

d_call	clone_size	v_call	j_call	cdr3_nt	cdr3_aa
-	-	TRBV6-5	TRBJ1-1	TGTGCCAGCGCGGGGATCGTTGAAGCTTTCTTT	CASAGIVEAFF
TRBD2	-	TRBV4-2	TRBJ2-1	TGTGCCAGCAGCCCCGGACTAGCGGGCTCCTACAATGAGCAGTTCTTC	CASSPGLAGSYNEQFF
TRBD2	-	TRBV11-2	TRBJ2-1	TGTGCCAGCAGCTTAGTTCTACTAGCGGGAGGGCCAGAAAACAATGAGCAGTTCTTC	CASSLVLLAGGPENNEQFF
TRBD2	-	TRBV4-2	TRBJ2-1	TGTGCCAGCAGCCAAGACAAGGGACTAGTATTTAATGAGCAGTTCTTC	CASSQDKGLVFNEQFF
TRBD1	-	TRBV2	TRBJ2-2	TGTGCCAGCACCGAGACAGGGGTAGTGGCCGGGGAGCTGTTTTTT	CASTETGVVAGELFF
TRBD1	-	TRBV18	TRBJ1-1	TGTGCCAGCTCTTCGACAGGGGGAAACACTGAAGCTTTCTTT	CASSSTGGNTEAFF
-	once	TRBV28	TRBJ1-6	TGTGCCAGCAGTTCCACAGGGTATAATTCACCCCTCCACTTT	CASSSTGYNSPLHF
TRBD1	-	TRBV28	TRBJ1-2	TGTGCCAGCAGCATCCGGACAGGGGCAGTCTATGGCTACACCTTC	CASSIRTGAVYGYTF
TRBD1	-	TRBV18	TRBJ1-5	TGTGCCAGCTCACGTGCACAGGGGGCGCGAGGGCAGCCCCAGCATTTT	CASSRAQGARGQPQHF
TRBD2	-	TRBV7-9	TRBJ2-7	TGTGCCAGCAGCTACTCCGGGAGGTCCTACGAGCAGTACTTC	CASSYSGRSYEQYF
TRBD1	-	TRBV11-3	TRBJ1-1	TGTGCCAGCAGCTCACAGGGGAGCGACACTGAAGCTTTCTTT	CASSSQGSDTEAFF
TRBD1	-	TRBV5-1	TRBJ2-6	TGCGCCAGCAGCCTTCCGGACAGGGCCTCTGGGGCCAACGTCCTGACTTTC	CASSLPDRASGANVLTF
-	-	TRBV6-5	TRBJ1-6	TGTGCCGAAACTGACGGCCAGGGCGGATCACCCCTCCACTTT	CAETDGQGGSPLHF
TRBD1	-	TRBV16	TRBJ1-4	TGTGCCAGCAGTCTCACAGGGGCTGCTAATGAAAAACTGTTTTTT	CASSLTGAANEKLFF
-	-	TRBV5-8	TRBJ2-1	TGTGCCAGCAGCTTACACGATGAGCAGTTCTTC	CASSLHDEQFF
-	-	TRBV12-5	TRBJ1-1	TGTGCTAGTGGTTTTCTGGGAGGGGCCGAAGCTTTCTTT	CASGFLGGAEAFF
TRBD1	once	TRBV23-1	TRBJ2-1	TGCGCCGACAAGCAGGGGGCTAGGGTTATGAATGAGCAGTTCTTC	CADKQGARVMNEQFF
-	once	TRBV19	TRBJ1-5	TGTGCCTCCTCCGAGGGGGTCTTAGTGAAGCATTTT	CASSEGVLVKHF
-	-	TRBV5-1	TRBJ1-1	TGCGCCAGCAGCTTGGACTGGGGCGCGAACACTGAAGCTTTCTTT	CASSLDWGANTEAFF
TRBD1	-	TRBV3-1/TRBV3-2	TRBJ1-5	TGTGCCAGCAGCCCAGGACAGGGGGCCTTCGATAGCAATCAGCCCCAGCATTTT	CASSPGQGAFDSNQPQHF
-	-	TRBV19	TRBJ1-2	TGTGCCAGTAGTATCGATGTGGGGGCGAGAGGGTATGGCTACACCTTC	CASSIDVGARGYGYTF
TRBD2	-	TRBV12-5	TRBJ2-1	TGTGCTACTCGACCCAGCGGGGGGTGGAATGAGCAGTTCTTC	CATRPSGGWNEQFF
-	-	TRBV18	TRBJ1-6	TGTGCCAGCTCACCAGGTCTACTCGAATCACCCCTCCACTTT	CASSPGLLESPLHF
-	-	TRBV28	TRBJ2-1	TGTGCCAGCAGTTTATACAGGGTGAATGAGCAGTTCTTC	CASSLYRVNEQFF
-	-	TRBV10-3	TRBJ1-2	TGTGCCATCAGTGAAGGGGGTATCTCTAACTATGGCTACACCTTC	CAISEGGISNYGYTF
-	-	TRBV2	TRBJ1-2	TGTGCCAGCAGTCCAGGGAATTCTGTAATTGGGGGCTACACCTTC	CASSPGNSVIGGYTF
-	-	TRBV2	TRBJ2-7	TGTGCCAGCAGTGAAGCTGCGGGAAGCTCCTACGAGCAGTACTTC	CASSEAAGSSYEQYF
TRBD1	-	TRBV7-6	TRBJ1-3	TGTGCCAGCAGCTTCGGTGTACAGGGGCCAACCTCTGGAAACACCATATATTTT	CASSFGVQGPTSGNTIYF
TRBD2	-	TRBV5-1	TRBJ2-3	TGCGCCAGCAGCTTGGGTGGGGGACTAGGTCTAGATACGCAGTATTTT	CASSLGGGLGLDTQYF
TRBD1	few	TRBV6-4	TRBJ1-1	TGTGCCAGCAGCCCGGGACAGGGGGCCACTGAAGCTTTCTTT	CASSPGQGATEAFF
TRBD2	once	TRBV6-5	TRBJ2-2	TGTGCCAGCACGGGGCTAGCGGGAGGAGTCGGGGAGCTGTTTTTT	CASTGLAGGVGELFF
-	-	TRBV3-1/TRBV3-2	TRBJ1-3	TGTGCCAGCAGCCAAGATCGCTCTGGAAACACCATATATTTT	CASSQDRSGNTIYF
-	-	TRBV27	TRBJ2-3	TGTGCCAGCAGTTTATCCCTCCTCCCCACAGATACGCAGTATTTT	CASSLSLLPTDTQYF
-	-	TRBV7-6	TRBJ1-6	TGTGCCAGCAAGTCGGGGACAAGCAAAAATTCACCCCTCCACTTT	CASKSGTSKNSPLHF
-	-	TRBV30	TRBJ1-5	TGTGCCTGGAGTGTACAGGAAAATCAGCCCCAGCATTTT	CAWSVQENQPQHF
TRBD2	-	TRBV6-1	TRBJ2-3	TGTGCCAGCAGTGCGACACGGGGGGGCGCCGGCTCAGATACGCAGTATTTT	CASSATRGGAGSDTQYF
-	once	TRBV5-5	TRBJ2-1	TGTGCCAGCAGCTCGGCCGGCGGTTCCGCGCGGGGTGAGCAGTTCTTC	CASSSAGGSARGEQFF
TRBD2	-	TRBV5-6	TRBJ2-2	TGTGCCAGCAGCCCCCTGGGGGAGGGCCCGGGGGAGCTGTTTTTT	CASSPLGEGPGELFF
TRBD2	-	TRBV6-1	TRBJ2-5	TGTGCCAGCAGTGAACCGGCGGGGGGATACCAAGAGACCCAGTACTTC	CASSEPAGGYQETQYF
-	-	TRBV2	TRBJ1-6	TGTGCCAGCAGTGAACGGCAGGATAATTCACCCCTCCACTTT	CASSERQDNSPLHF
TRBD2	-	TRBV7-9	TRBJ2-5	TGTGCCAGCAGCGAGCAGACTAGCGGAGGACAAGAGACCCAGTACTTC	CASSEQTSGGQETQYF
-	-	TRBV9	TRBJ2-2	TGTGCCAGCAGCCTCCGGGAGAGGGGCACCGGGGAGCTGTTTTTT	CASSLRERGTGELFF
-	-	TRBV7-9	TRBJ1-1	TGTGCCAGCAGCCTCGACAGGTGGAACACTGAAGCTTTCTTT	CASSLDRWNTEAFF
TRBD1	-	TRBV7-9	TRBJ1-5	TGTGCCAGCAGCCCGACAGGGGGACAGAGCAATCAGCCCCAGCATTTT	CASSPTGGQSNQPQHF
-	-	TRBV20-1	TRBJ1-1	TGCAGTGCTAGCGACAGTGAAGAAGCTTTCTTT	CSASDSEEAFF
TRBD2	-	TRBV19	TRBJ2-1	TGTGCCAGTTCCTCTAGCGGGAGGCCGTACAATGAGCAGTTCTTC	CASSSSGRPYNEQFF
TRBD2	-	TRBV5-1	TRBJ2-1	TGCGCCAGCAGTCCGACTAGCCCATCCTCCTACAATGAGCAGTTCTTC	CASSPTSPSSYNEQFF
TRBD1	-	TRBV19	TRBJ1-1	TGTGCCAGTAAGGACAGGACGGGCGCTGAAGCTTTCTTT	CASKDRTGAEAFF
-	-	TRBV11-2	TRBJ2-7	TGTGCCAGCAGCTTAGACGCCTGGACGCGGGTGTTCGAGCAGTACTTC	CASSLDAWTRVFEQYF
TRBD1	-	TRBV28	TRBJ1-5	TGTGCCAGCAGTTACCCAACAGGGGGAGCTCAGCCCCAGCATTTT	CASSYPTGGAQPQHF
TRBD2	-	TRBV14	TRBJ2-1	TGTGCCAGCAGGGGAGCGGGGAATGAGCAGTTCTTC	CASRGAGNEQFF
-	-	TRBV30	TRBJ1-2	TGTGCCTGGAGTGTCATCGGCAGGACTAACTATGGCTACACCTTC	CAWSVIGRTNYGYTF
-	-	TRBV4-1	TRBJ1-6	TGCGCCAGCAGCCCAGTGGAGGCGGCGGGAAATTCACCCCTCCACTTT	CASSPVEAAGNSPLHF